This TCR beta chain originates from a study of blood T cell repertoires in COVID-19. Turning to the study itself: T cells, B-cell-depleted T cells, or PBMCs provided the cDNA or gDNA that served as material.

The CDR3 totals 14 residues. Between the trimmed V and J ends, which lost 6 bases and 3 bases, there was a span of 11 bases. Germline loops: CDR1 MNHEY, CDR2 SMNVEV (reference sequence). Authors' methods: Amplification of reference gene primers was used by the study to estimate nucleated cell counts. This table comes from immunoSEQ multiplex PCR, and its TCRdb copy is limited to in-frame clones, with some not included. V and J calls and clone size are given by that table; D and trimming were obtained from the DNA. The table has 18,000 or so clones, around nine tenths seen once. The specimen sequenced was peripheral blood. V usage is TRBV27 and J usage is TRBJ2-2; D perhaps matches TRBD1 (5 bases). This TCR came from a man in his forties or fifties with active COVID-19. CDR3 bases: TGTGCCAGCAGCAGGGATTACGACACCGGGGAGCTGTTTTTT. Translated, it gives CASSRDYDTGELFF.